These T cell receptor beta chains were read from a single sample in a study of identical twins. TCRdb re-called the 5' RACE reads with MiXCR, one entry per CDR3 protein. The data contain hundreds of thousands of distinct CDR3 sequences, roughly 9% of them singletons. The same specimen was also included in a second study, on yellow fever vaccine responses in identical twins.

Sequenced input: CD8+ T cells sorted from blood. The source of these receptors is a woman aged 18-29 years in good health. Each CDR3 is given with its conserved first and last residue. Fields, in order: J gene, clone size, D gene, V gene, CDR3 DNA, CDR3 protein. D genes are given only for firm matches. Clone sizes are given selectively: once, few, many, or a class where the clone is expanded.

TRBJ2-5	-	TRBD2	TRBV10-2	TGCGCCAGCAGTCCTGGGACTATGTACCAAGAGACCCAGTACTTC	CASSPGTMYQETQYF
TRBJ2-1	many	-	TRBV9	TGTGCCAGCAGCGCGGAGGGGGCGGGCTACAATGAGCAGTTCTTC	CASSAEGAGYNEQFF
TRBJ2-5	few	-	TRBV11-2	TGTGCCAGCAGCTTAGGTTTGGCCGGAGGCGAGACCCAGTACTTC	CASSLGLAGGETQYF
TRBJ2-6	few	-	TRBV7-9	TGTGCCAGCAACCCCCCTCTCGGGGCCAACGTCCTGACTTTC	CASNPPLGANVLTF
TRBJ2-6	many	-	TRBV3-1	TGTGCCAGCAGCCAAGTTTTGGTCTCTGGGGCCAACGTCCTGACTTTC	CASSQVLVSGANVLTF
TRBJ2-1	few	TRBD2	TRBV19	TGTGCCAGTAGTACATGGACTAGCGGCATCTCCTACAATGAGCAGTTCTTC	CASSTWTSGISYNEQFF
TRBJ1-5	many	TRBD1	TRBV29-1	TGCAGCGTTCTACAGGGGGGCAATCAGCCCCAGCATTTT	CSVLQGGNQPQHF
TRBJ2-7	-	TRBD1	TRBV5-8	TGTGCCAGCAGCTTGCTTAAGACAGGGGGCGCGGACGAGCAGTACTTC	CASSLLKTGGADEQYF
TRBJ2-5	few	-	TRBV29-1	TGCAGCGTTCCCCTCCGGGGAAAGACCCAGTACTTC	CSVPLRGKTQYF
TRBJ2-2	-	-	TRBV7-3	TGTGCCAGCAGCTTAAGAGGGGCGTCCGGGGAGCTGTTTTTT	CASSLRGASGELFF
TRBJ2-1	few	-	TRBV19	TGTGCCAGTAGCAGCGGGCTAGCGTGGAATGAGCAGTTCTTC	CASSSGLAWNEQFF
TRBJ2-7	few	TRBD1	TRBV12-3/TRBV12-4	TGTGCCAGCGGGGAGACAGGGATCTCCTACGAGCAGTACTTC	CASGETGISYEQYF
TRBJ1-2	few	-	TRBV20-1	TGCAGTGCTAGACAGGGACATTCACGGGGCTATGGCTACACCTTC	CSARQGHSRGYGYTF
TRBJ2-7	-	TRBD2	TRBV10-3	TGTGCCATCAGTGAATCTAGCGGGGGGACTTACGAGCAGTACTTC	CAISESSGGTYEQYF
TRBJ2-3	many	TRBD1	TRBV5-1	TGCGCCAGCAGGTGGGACAGGGGCCTTCCTAGCACAGATACGCAGTATTTT	CASRWDRGLPSTDTQYF
TRBJ2-1	many	-	TRBV11-2	TGTGCCAGCAGTCGCTGGGTCAATGAGCAGTTCTTC	CASSRWVNEQFF
TRBJ2-1	-	-	TRBV5-6	TGTGCCAGCAGCTTTGTGGCTGGCAATGAGCAGTTCTTC	CASSFVAGNEQFF
TRBJ2-4	few	-	TRBV7-9	TGTGCCAGCAGCCATACTGGGGTAGACATTCAGTACTTC	CASSHTGVDIQYF
TRBJ2-7	-	-	TRBV6-2/TRBV6-3	TGTGCCAGCAGTTCCGAATCGGATCGGTCCTACGAGCAGTACTTC	CASSSESDRSYEQYF